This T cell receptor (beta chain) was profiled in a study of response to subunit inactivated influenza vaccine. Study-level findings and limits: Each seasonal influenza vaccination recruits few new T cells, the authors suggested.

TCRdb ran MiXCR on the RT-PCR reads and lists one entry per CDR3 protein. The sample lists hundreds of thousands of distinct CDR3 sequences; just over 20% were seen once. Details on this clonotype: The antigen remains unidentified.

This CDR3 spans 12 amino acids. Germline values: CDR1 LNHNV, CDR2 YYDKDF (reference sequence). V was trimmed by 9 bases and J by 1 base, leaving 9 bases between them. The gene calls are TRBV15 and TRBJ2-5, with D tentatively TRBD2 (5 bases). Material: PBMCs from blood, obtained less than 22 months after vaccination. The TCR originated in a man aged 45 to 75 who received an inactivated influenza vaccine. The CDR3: CATSDFQETQYF. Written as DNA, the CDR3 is TGTGCCACTTCGGACTTCCAAGAGACCCAGTACTTC.